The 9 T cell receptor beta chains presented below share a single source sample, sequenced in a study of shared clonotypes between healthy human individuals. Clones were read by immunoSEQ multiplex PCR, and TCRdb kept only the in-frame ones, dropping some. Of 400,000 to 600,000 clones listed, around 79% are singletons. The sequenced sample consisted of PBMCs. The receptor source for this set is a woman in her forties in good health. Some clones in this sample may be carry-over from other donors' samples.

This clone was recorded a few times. This CDR3 reads CASSPSVATNEKLFF. The CDR3 DNA reads TGTGCCAGCAGCCCCTCGGTTGCAACTAATGAAAAACTGTTTTTT. This chain links TRBV9 with TRBJ1-4; D unresolved. There are 15 residues in the CDR3. Germline V gene data show CDR1 as SGDLS and CDR2 as YYNGEE. V was trimmed by 4 bases and J by 0 bases, leaving 10 bases between them.

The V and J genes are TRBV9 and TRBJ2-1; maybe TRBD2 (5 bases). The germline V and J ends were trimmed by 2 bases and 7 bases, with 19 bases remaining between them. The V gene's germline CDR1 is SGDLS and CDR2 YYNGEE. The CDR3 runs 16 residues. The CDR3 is CASSVGSGGPNNEQFF. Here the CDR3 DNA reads TGTGCCAGCAGCGTCGGCTCAGGAGGCCCTAATAATGAGCAGTTCTTC.

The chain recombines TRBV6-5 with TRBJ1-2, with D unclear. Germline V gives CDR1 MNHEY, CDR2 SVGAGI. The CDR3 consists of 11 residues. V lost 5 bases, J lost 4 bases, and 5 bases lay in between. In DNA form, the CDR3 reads TGTGCCAGCAGTCCAGGCTATGGCTACACCTTC. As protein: CASSPGYGYTF.

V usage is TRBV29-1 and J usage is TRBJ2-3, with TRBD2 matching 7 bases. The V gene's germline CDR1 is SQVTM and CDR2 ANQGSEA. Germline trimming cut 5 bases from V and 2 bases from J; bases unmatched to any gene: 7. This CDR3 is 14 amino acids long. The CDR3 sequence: CSVSRAGDTDTQYF. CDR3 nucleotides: TGCAGCGTTTCGCGGGCGGGGGACACAGATACGCAGTATTTT.

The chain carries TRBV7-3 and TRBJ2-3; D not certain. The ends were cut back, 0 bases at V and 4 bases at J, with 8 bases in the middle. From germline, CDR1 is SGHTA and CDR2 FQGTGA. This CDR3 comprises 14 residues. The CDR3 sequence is CASSLTHSSDTQYF. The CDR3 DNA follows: TGTGCCAGCAGCTTAACCCACTCCTCAGATACGCAGTATTTT.

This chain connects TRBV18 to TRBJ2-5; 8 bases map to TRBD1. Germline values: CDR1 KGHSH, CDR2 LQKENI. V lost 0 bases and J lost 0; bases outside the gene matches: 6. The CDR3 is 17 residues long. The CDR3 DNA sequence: TGTGCCAGCTCACCACCGAGGGGGACAGGACACCAAGAGACCCAGTACTTC. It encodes CASSPPRGTGHQETQYF.

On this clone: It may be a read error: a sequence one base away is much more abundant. CDR3 region: CASSPDMNTEAFF. DNA for the CDR3: TGTGCCAGCAGCCCTGACATGAACACTGAAGCTTTCTTT. This chain connects TRBV7-7 to TRBJ1-1; D is uncertain. The CDR3 is made up of 13 amino acids. Germline V gives CDR1 SSHAT, CDR2 FNYEAQ (reference sequence). Trimming shortened V by 5 bases and J by 0 bases, and 7 bases separated the two germline ends.

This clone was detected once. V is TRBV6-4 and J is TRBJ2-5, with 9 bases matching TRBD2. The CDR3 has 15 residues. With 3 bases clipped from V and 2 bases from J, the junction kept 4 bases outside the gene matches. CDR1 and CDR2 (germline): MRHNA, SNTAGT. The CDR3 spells CASSELAGSQETQYF. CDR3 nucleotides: TGTGCCAGCAGTGAACTAGCGGGCTCACAAGAGACCCAGTACTTC.

The CDR3 bases are TGTGCCAGCAGCGCCTATGGACGACTTTCCGAGCAGTACTTC. Translation: CASSAYGRLSEQYF. This sequence joins TRBV7-3 and TRBJ2-7, with D unclear. The CDR3 is 14 amino acids. The germline V gene encodes CDR1 SGHTA and CDR2 FQGTGA. Between the trimmed V and J ends, which lost 5 bases and 6 bases, there was a span of 17 bases.